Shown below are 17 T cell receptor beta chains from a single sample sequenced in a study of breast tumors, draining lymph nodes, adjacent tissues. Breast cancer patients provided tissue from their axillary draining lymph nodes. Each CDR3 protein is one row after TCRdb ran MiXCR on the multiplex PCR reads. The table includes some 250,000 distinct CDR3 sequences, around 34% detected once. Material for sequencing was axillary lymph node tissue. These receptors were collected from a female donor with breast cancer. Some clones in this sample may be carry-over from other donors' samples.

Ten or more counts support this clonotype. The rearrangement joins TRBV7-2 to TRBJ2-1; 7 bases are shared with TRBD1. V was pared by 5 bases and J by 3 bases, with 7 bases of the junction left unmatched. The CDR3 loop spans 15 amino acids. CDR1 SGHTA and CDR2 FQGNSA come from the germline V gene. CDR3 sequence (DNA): TGTGCCAGCAGCCTGGGACCAGGGGGCTACAATGAGCAGTTCTTC. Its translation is CASSLGPGGYNEQFF. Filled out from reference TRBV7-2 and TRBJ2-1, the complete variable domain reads GAGVSQSPSNKVTEKGKDVELRCDPISGHTALYWYRQSLGQGLEFLIYFQGNSAPDKSGLPSDRFSAERTGGSVSTLTIQRTQQEDSAVYLCASSLGPGGYNEQFFGPGTRLTVL.

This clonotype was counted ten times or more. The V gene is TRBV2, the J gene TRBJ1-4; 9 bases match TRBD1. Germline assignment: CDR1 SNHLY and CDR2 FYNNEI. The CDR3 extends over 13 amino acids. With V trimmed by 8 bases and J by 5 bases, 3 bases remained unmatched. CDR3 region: CASGGQGNEKLFF. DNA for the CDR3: TGTGCCAGCGGCGGACAGGGGAATGAAAAACTGTTTTTT.

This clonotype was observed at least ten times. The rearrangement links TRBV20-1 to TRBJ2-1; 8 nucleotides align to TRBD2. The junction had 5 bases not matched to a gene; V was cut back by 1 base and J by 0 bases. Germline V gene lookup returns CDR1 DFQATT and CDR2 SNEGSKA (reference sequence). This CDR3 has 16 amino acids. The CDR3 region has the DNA TGCAGTGCTAGAGGTCGACTAGCGAGCTCCTACAATGAGCAGTTCTTC. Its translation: CSARGRLASSYNEQFF.

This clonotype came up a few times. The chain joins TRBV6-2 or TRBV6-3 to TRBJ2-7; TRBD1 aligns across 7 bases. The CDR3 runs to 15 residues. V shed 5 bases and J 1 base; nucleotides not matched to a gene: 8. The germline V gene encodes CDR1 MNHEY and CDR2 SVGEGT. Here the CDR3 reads CASSKRQGDSYEQYF. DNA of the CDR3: TGTGCCAGCAGTAAGAGACAGGGAGATTCCTACGAGCAGTACTTC.

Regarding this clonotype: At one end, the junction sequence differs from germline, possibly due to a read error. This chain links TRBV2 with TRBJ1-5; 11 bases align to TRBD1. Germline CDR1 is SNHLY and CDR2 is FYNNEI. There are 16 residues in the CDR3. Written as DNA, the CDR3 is TGTGCCAGCAGCCCCCGGACAGGGGGCATCAGACAGCCCCAGCATTTC. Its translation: CASSPRTGGIRQPQHF.

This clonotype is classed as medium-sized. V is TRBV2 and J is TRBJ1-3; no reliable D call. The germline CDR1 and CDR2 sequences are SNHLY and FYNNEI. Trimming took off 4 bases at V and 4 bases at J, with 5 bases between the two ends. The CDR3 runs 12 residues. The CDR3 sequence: CASSVGGNTIYF. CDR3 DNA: TGTGCCAGCAGTGTCGGGGGAAACACCATATATTTT. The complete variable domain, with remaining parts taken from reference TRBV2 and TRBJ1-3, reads EPEVTQTPSHQVTQMGQEVILRCVPISNHLYFYWYRQILGQKVEFLVSFYNNEISEKSEIFDDQFSVERPDGSNFTLKIRSTKLEDSAMYFCASSVGGNTIYFGEGSWLTVV.

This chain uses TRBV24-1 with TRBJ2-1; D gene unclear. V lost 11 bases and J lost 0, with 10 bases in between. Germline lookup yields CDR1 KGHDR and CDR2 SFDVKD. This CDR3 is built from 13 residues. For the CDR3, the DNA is TGTGCCAGACCCCCGAGCTCCTACAATGAGCAGTTCTTC. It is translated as CARPPSSYNEQFF.

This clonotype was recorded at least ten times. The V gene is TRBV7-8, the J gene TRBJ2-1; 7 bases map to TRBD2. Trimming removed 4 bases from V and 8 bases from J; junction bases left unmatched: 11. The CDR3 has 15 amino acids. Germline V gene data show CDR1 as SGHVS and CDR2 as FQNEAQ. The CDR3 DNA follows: TGTGCCAGCAGCTGGGAGGGACTGTTAGGGCATGAGCAGTTCTTC. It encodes CASSWEGLLGHEQFF.

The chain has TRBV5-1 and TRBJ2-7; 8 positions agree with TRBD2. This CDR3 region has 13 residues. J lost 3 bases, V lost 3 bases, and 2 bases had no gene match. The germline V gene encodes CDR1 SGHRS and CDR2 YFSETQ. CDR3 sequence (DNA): TGCGCCAGCAGCTCGGGACTAGTCTACGAGCAGTACTTC. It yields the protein CASSSGLVYEQYF.

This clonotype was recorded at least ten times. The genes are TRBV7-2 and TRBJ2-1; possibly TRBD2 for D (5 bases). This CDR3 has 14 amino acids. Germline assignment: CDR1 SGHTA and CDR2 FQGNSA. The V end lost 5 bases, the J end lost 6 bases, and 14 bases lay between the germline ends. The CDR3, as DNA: TGTGCCAGCAGCCTGGACTCGGGCGTCAATGAGCAGTTCTTC. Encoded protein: CASSLDSGVNEQFF.

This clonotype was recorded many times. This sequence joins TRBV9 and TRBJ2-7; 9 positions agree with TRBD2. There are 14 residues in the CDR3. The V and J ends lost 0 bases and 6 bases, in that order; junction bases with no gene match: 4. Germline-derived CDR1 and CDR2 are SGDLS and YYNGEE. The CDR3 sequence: CASSVVAGAAEQYF. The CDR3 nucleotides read TGTGCCAGCAGCGTAGTAGCGGGGGCCGCCGAGCAGTACTTC.

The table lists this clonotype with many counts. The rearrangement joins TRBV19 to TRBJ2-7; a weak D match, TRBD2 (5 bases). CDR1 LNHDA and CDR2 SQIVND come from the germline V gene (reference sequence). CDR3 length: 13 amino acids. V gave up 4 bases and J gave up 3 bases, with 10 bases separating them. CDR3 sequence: CASSTSSGYEQYF. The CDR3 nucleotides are TGTGCCAGTAGTACTAGCTCAGGCTACGAGCAGTACTTC.

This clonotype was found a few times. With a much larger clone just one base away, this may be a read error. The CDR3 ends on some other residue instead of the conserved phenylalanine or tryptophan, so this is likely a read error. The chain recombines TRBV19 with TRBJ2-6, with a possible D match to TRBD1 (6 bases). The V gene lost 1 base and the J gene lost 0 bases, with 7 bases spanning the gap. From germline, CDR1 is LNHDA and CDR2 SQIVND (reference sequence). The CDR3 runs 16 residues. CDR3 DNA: TGTGCCAGTAGTATAGGAGGGGGCTCTGGGGCCAACGTCCTGACTTCC. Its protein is CASSIGGGSGANVLTS.

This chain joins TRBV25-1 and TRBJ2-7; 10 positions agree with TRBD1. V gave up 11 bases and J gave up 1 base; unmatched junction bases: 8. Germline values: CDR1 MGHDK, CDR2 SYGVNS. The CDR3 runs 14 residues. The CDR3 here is CAPFLGQGSYEQYF. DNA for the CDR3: TGTGCCCCTTTCCTGGGACAGGGGTCCTACGAGCAGTACTTC.

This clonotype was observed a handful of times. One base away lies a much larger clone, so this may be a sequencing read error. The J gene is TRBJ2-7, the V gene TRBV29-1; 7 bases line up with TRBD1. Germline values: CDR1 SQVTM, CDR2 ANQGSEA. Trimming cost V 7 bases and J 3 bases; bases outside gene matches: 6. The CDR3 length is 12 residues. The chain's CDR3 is CSAKDRVYEQYF. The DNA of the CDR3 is TGCAGCGCTAAAGACAGGGTCTACGAGCAGTACTTC.

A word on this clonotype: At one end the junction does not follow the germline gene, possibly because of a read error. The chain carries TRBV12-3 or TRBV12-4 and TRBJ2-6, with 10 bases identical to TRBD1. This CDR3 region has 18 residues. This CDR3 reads CARSSRQGALSGANVLTF. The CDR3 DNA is TGTGCCCGCAGTTCCCGACAGGGGGCTCTCTCTGGGGCCAACGTCCTGACTTTC.

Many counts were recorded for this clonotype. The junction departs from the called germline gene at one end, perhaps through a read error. The CDR3 reads CASSLAVSVSGDTGELFF. CDR3 DNA sequence: TGTGCTAGCAGCTTAGCGGTTTCTGTTTCCGGGGACACCGGGGAGCTGTTTTTT. The chain is built from TRBV7-7 and TRBJ2-2; weak D call: TRBD2 (6 bases). The CDR3 runs 18 residues. CDR1 is SSHAT and CDR2 is FNYEAQ in the germline V gene (reference sequence).